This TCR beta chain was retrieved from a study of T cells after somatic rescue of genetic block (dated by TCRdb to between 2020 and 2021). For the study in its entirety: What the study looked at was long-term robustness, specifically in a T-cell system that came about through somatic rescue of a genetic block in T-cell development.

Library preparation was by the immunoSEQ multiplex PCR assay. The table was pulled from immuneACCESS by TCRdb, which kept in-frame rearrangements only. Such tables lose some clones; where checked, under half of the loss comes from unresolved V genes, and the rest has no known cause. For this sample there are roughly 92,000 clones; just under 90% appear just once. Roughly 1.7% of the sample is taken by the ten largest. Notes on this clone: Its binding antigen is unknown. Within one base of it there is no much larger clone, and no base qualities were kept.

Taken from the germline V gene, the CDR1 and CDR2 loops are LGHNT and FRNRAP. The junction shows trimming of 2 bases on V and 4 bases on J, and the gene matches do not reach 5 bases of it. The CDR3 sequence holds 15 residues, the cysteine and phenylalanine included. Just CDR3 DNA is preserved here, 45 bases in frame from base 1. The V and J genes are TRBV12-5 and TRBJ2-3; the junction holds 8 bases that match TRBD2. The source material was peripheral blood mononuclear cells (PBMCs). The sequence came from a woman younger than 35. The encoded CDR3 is CASGLPRTSSDTQYF. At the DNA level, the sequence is TGTGCTAGTGGTTTGCCCCGGACTAGCTCAGATACGCAGTATTTT.